One and the same sample provided the 15 T cell receptor beta chains below, sequenced in a study of response to subunit inactivated influenza vaccine. TCRdb passed the RT-PCR reads through MiXCR, listing each CDR3 protein once. The repertoire holds about 180,000 distinct CDR3 sequences, with 9.2% as singletons. The specimen comprised non-naive T cells sorted from PBMCs, sampled on the day of vaccination. These receptors were collected from a man in his fifties who received an inactivated influenza vaccine.

This clonotype was counted at least ten times. The V gene is TRBV5-5, the J gene TRBJ2-3, with D tentatively TRBD1 (6 bases). This CDR3 is built from 17 residues. V lost 0 bases, J lost 2 bases, and 16 bases lay in between. Germline assignment: CDR1 SGHKS and CDR2 YYEKEE (reference sequence). CDR3 amino acids: CASSLVPGAQVTDTQYF. CDR3 nucleotide sequence: TGTGCCAGCAGCTTGGTCCCAGGGGCTCAGGTCACAGATACGCAGTATTTT.

This chain connects TRBV20-1 to TRBJ2-1, with D possibly TRBD2 on 6 matching bases. This CDR3 is built from 13 residues. The germline V gene has CDR1 DFQATT and CDR2 SNEGSKA (reference sequence). V lost 0 bases to trimming and J lost 9 bases, with 12 bases between them. The CDR3 DNA sequence: TGCAGTGCTAGAGAATCCCTGCGGGGTGAGCAGTTCTTC. This sequence encodes CSARESLRGEQFF.

The gene calls are TRBV6-4 and TRBJ2-1, with D unresolved. Trimming removed 8 bases at V and 4 bases at J, with 18 bases between. The CDR3 extends over 15 amino acids. Looked up from germline, CDR1 is MRHNA and CDR2 is SNTAGT. The CDR3 nucleotides read TGTGCCAGCTCTTTAGACTGGCCCCCATACAATGAGCAGTTCTTC. Translating gives CASSLDWPPYNEQFF.

CDR3 nucleotide sequence: TGTGCCAGCTCCCCGCGGGTGGATGGTTGGACCGGGGAGCTGTTTTTT. Translating gives CASSPRVDGWTGELFF. This chain uses TRBV28 with TRBJ2-2; TRBD2 is a possible D gene (5 bases). In germline, CDR1 is MDHEN, CDR2 SYDVKM. Trimming removed 8 bases at V and 5 bases at J, with 21 bases between. The CDR3 has 16 residues.

The table lists this clonotype with a few counts. The V and J genes are TRBV27 and TRBJ1-4; TRBD1 is a possible D gene (6 bases). Per the germline V gene, CDR1 is MNHEY and CDR2 is SMNVEV (reference sequence). V was shortened by 5 bases and J by 0 bases, with 10 bases between the two germline ends. The length of the CDR3 is 15 residues. The CDR3 DNA reads as TGTGCCAGCAGTCGGACAGCCGCAACTAATGAAAAACTGTTTTTT. It codes for CASSRTAATNEKLFF.

In its sample, this clonotype was seen a few times. V and J are TRBV12-3 or TRBV12-4 and TRBJ1-1; TRBD1 agrees at 11 bases. J was trimmed by 2 bases and V by 6 bases; bases with no gene match: 8. The CDR3 has 16 amino acids. The CDR3 DNA follows: TGTGCCAGCAGAAAATTGGGACAGGGGGTAAACACTGAAGCTTTCTTT. This translates into CASRKLGQGVNTEAFF.

This chain links TRBV5-6 with TRBJ2-1; 7 bases line up with TRBD1. CDR1 and CDR2 from the germline V gene are SGHDT and YYEEEE. CDR3 length equals 16 residues. The ends lost 3 bases at V and 7 bases at J; junction bases unmatched: 13. The CDR3 region has the DNA TGTGCCAGCAGCTCCGGCTCGGACAGGTTTTTTAATGAGCAGTTCTTC. Encoded protein: CASSSGSDRFFNEQFF. The variable domain in full, with the rest retrieved from reference TRBV5-6 and TRBJ2-1, is DAGVTQSPTHLIKTRGQQVTLRCSPKSGHDTVSWYQQALGQGPQFIFQYYEEEERQRGNFPDRFSGHQFPNYSSELNVNALLLGDSALYLCASSSGSDRFFNEQFFGPGTRLTVL.

This clonotype appeared many times. The rearrangement uses TRBV11-2 and TRBJ2-1; either TRBD1 or TRBD2 may supply D (6 bases each). This CDR3 has 15 amino acids. V was cut by 6 bases and J by 4 bases, with 16 bases left in between. CDR1 is SGHAT, CDR2 FQNNGV, per germline. In nucleotides, the CDR3 is TGTGCCAGCAGGGGTTGGGGGGCCCGGTACAATGAGCAGTTCTTC. Its translation: CASRGWGARYNEQFF.

The chain uses TRBV3-1 and TRBJ1-4; the match to TRBD1 covers 9 bases. The trim removed 4 bases at V and 8 bases at J, leaving 8 bases unmatched. This CDR3 has 15 amino acids. Per germline, CDR1 LGHDT and CDR2 YNNKEL (reference sequence). The CDR3 bases are TGTGCCAGCAGCCCCCGGGGACAGGGTTACGAAAAACTGTTTTTT. Translation gives CASSPRGQGYEKLFF.

Ten or more counts support this clonotype. The gene calls are TRBV15 and TRBJ2-1; D tentatively reads TRBD1 or TRBD2 (5 bases each). This CDR3 is built from 12 residues. V was trimmed by 4 bases and J by 6 bases, leaving 7 bases between them. The germline V gene encodes CDR1 LNHNV and CDR2 YYDKDF (reference sequence). The CDR3 bases are TGTGCCACCAGCAAGGGGAGCAATGAGCAGTTCTTC. It is translated as CATSKGSNEQFF.

V is TRBV18 and J is TRBJ2-7; D gene unclear. The ends were cut back, 2 bases at V and 7 bases at J, with 12 bases in the middle. CDR3 size: 13 residues. Germline CDR1 KGHSH, CDR2 LQKENI. As DNA, the CDR3 is TGTGCCAGCTCACCAGACGAATTTGGGGAGCAGTACTTC. It yields the protein CASSPDEFGEQYF.

This clonotype has a handful of counts. The gene calls are TRBV7-3 and TRBJ2-3, with D uncertain. The length of the CDR3 is 12 residues. V lost 6 bases and J 6 bases, leaving 10 bases between the germline ends. CDR1 and CDR2 from the germline V gene are SGHTA and FQGTGA. This chain's CDR3 is CASSRGSDTQYF. The CDR3 DNA sequence: TGTGCCAGCAGTCGAGGCAGCGATACGCAGTATTTT.

This clonotype has ten or more counts. The chain employs TRBV5-1 and TRBJ2-7, with 8 bases identical to TRBD2. This CDR3 comprises 13 residues. Germline loops: CDR1 SGHRS, CDR2 YFSETQ. After removal of 3 bases from V and 4 bases from J, the junction contained 3 bases not matched to a gene. CDR3 DNA: TGCGCCAGCAGCTCGACTAGCGATTACGAGCAGTACTTC. Translation: CASSSTSDYEQYF.

In its sample, this clonotype was seen many times. V gene TRBV10-3 combines with J gene TRBJ1-2; TRBD1 matches at 9 bases. The CDR3 is made up of 15 amino acids. Germline V CDR1 and CDR2: ENHRY, SYGVKD. V shed 5 bases and J 5 bases; nucleotides not matched to a gene: 9. CDR3 sequence (DNA): TGTGCCATCAGTCCAGCCGGGACAGGGAATTATGGCTACACCTTC. The encoded protein is CAISPAGTGNYGYTF.

The table lists this clonotype with a few counts. V and J are TRBV12-3 or TRBV12-4 and TRBJ2-1; weak D call: TRBD2 (7 bases). V gave up 0 bases and J gave up 7 bases, with 13 bases separating them. CDR3 length: 15 residues. The CDR3 region is CASSLAGGPGNEQFF. CDR3 nucleotides: TGTGCCAGCAGTTTAGCGGGGGGGCCGGGGAATGAGCAGTTCTTC.